This T cell receptor (beta chain) is drawn from a study of T cell responses to AZD1222 COVID-19 vaccine. Study conclusions and caveats: No repertoire was sampled before or during the peak T cell response, only after it.

A word on this clone: Antigen: not known.

TCRdb keeps only in-frame clones here, not all; method: immunoSEQ multiplex PCR. The data show approximately 92,000 clones, with around 90% seen just once and 22% held by the top ten. The CDR3 contains 14 residues. Germline assignment: CDR1 SEHNR and CDR2 FQNEAQ (reference sequence). V was trimmed by 5 bases and J by 7 bases, leaving 17 bases between them. The chain combines TRBV7-9 with TRBJ1-1; D is uncertain. The sequence derives from an adult in good health. Sequencing used peripheral blood, obtained on day 0 of AZD1222 vaccination. The chain's CDR3 is CASSPRGYPGEAFF. The CDR3 DNA reads TGTGCCAGCAGCCCCCGAGGGTACCCCGGTGAAGCTTTCTTT. The full variable domain, in which reference TRBV7-9 and TRBJ1-1 provide the parts outside the CDR3, is DTGVSQNPRHKITKRGQNVTFRCDPISEHNRLYWYRQTLGQGPEFLTYFQNEAQLEKSRLLSDRFSAERPKGSFSTLEIQRTEQGDSAMYLCASSPRGYPGEAFFGQGTRLTVV.